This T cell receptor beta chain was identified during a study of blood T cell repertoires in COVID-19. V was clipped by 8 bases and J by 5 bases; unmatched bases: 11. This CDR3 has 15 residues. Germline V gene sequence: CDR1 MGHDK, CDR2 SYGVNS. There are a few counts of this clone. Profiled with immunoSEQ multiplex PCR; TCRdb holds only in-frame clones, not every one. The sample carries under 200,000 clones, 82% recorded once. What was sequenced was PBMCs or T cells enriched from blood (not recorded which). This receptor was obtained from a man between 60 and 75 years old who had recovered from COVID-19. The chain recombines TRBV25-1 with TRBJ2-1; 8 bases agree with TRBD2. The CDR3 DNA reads TGTGCCAGCTTCCCAGCGGGAGTGGGGAACAATGAGCAGTTCTTC. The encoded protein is CASFPAGVGNNEQFF.